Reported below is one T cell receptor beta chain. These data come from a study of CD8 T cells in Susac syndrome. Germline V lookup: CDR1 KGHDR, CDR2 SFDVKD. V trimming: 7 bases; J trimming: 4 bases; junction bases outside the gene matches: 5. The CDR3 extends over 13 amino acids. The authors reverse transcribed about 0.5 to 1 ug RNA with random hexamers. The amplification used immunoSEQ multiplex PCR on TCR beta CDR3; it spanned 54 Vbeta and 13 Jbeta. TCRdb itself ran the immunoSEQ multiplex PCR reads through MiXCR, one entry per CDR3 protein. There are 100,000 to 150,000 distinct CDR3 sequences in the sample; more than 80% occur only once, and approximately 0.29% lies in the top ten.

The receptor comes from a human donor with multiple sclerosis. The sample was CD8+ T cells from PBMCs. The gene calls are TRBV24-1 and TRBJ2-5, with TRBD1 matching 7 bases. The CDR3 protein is CATSAPGGETQYF. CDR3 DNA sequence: TGTGCCACCAGCGCTCCAGGGGGAGAGACCCAGTACTTC.